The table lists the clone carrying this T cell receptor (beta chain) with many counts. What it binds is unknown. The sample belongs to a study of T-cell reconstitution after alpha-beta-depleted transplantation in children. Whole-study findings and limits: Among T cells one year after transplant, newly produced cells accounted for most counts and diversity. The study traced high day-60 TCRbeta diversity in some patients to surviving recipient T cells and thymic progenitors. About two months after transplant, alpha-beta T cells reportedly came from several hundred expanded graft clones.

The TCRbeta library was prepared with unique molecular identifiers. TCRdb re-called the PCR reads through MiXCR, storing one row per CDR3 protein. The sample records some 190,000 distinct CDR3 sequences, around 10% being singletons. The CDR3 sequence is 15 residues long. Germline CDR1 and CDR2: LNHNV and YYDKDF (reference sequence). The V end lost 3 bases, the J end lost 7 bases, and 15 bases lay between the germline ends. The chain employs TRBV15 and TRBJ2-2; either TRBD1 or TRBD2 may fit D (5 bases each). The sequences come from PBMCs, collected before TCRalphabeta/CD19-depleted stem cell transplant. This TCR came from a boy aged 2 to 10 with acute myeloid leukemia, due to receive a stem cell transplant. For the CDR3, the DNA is TGTGCCACCAGCAGGGGGACGGCGGACGTCGGGGAGCTGTTTTTT. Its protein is CATSRGTADVGELFF.